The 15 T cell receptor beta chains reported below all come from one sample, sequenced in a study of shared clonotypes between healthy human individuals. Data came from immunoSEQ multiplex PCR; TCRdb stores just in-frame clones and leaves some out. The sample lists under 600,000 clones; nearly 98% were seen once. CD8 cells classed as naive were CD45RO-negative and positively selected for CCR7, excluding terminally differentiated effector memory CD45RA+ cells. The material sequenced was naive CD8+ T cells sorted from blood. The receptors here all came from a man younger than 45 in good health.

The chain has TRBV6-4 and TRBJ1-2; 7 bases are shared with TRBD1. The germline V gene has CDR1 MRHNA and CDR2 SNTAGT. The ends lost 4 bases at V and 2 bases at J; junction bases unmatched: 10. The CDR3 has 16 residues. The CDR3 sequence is CASSVGRGTDNYGYTF. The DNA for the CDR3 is TGTGCCAGCAGTGTGGGTCGAGGGACAGACAACTATGGCTACACCTTC.

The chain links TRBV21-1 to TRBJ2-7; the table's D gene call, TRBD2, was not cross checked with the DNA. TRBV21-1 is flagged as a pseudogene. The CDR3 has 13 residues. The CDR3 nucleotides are TGTGCCAGCAGCTATAAACAGAGGGTCGAGCAGTACTTC. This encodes CASSYKQRVEQYF.

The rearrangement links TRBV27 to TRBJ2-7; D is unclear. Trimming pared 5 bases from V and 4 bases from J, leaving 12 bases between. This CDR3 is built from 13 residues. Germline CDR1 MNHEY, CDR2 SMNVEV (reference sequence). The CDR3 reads CASSDYSRYEQYF. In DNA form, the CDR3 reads TGTGCCAGCAGTGATTACAGTCGATACGAGCAGTACTTC.

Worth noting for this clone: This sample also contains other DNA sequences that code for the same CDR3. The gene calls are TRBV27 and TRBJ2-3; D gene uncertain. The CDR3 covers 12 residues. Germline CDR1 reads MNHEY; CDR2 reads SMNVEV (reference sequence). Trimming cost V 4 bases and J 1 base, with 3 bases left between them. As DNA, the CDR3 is TGTGCCAGCAGTTCACGCACAGATACGCAGTATTTT. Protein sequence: CASSSRTDTQYF.

The CDR3 sequence is CASSPLSQETQYF. The CDR3 DNA follows: TGTGCCAGCAGCCCCCTCTCCCAAGAGACCCAGTACTTC. This chain joins TRBV7-9 and TRBJ2-5; D is uncertain. Germline CDR1 SEHNR, CDR2 FQNEAQ (reference sequence). Between the trimmed V and J ends, which lost 5 bases and 1 base, there was a span of 8 bases. This CDR3 contains 13 residues.

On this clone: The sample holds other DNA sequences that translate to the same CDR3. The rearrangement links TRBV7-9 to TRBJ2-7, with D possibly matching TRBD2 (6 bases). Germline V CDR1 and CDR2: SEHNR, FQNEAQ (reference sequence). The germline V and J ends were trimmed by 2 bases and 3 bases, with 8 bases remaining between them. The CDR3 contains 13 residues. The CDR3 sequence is CASSLTSSYEQYF. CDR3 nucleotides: TGTGCCAGCAGCTTAACTAGCAGCTACGAGCAGTACTTC. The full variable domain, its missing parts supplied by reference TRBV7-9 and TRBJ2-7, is DTGVSQNPRHKITKRGQNVTFRCDPISEHNRLYWYRQTLGQGPEFLTYFQNEAQLEKSRLLSDRFSAERPKGSFSTLEIQRTEQGDSAMYLCASSLTSSYEQYFGPGTRLTVT.

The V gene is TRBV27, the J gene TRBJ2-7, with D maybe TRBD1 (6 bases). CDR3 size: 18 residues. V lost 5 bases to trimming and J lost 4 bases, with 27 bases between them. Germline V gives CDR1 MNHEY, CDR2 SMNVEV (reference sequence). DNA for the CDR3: TGTGCCAGCAGTACACCAGCCGGGACAACACCTTCGCCATACGAGCAGTACTTC. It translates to CASSTPAGTTPSPYEQYF.

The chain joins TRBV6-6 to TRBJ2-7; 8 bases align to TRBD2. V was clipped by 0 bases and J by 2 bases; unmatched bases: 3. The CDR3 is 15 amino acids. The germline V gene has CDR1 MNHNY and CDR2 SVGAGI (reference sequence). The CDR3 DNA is TGTGCCAGCAGTTACTCTCAAGCGGGAGCCTACGAGCAGTACTTC. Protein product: CASSYSQAGAYEQYF.

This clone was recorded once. CDR3 loop: CASSMGRLIPNTGELFF. CDR3 DNA sequence: TGTGCCAGTAGTATGGGGAGACTGATTCCGAACACCGGGGAGCTGTTTTTT. The genes are TRBV19 and TRBJ2-2; D is perhaps TRBD2 (5 bases). Germline V CDR1 and CDR2: LNHDA, SQIVND (reference sequence). CDR3 size: 17 residues. Deletions cut 3 bases from V and 0 bases from J, with 14 bases between. Full variable domain (missing parts from reference TRBV19 and TRBJ2-2): DGGITQSPKYLFRKEGQNVTLSCEQNLNHDAMYWYRQDPGQGLRLIYYSQIVNDFQKGDIAEGYSVSREKKESFPLTVTSAQKNPTAFYLCASSMGRLIPNTGELFFGEGSRLTVL.

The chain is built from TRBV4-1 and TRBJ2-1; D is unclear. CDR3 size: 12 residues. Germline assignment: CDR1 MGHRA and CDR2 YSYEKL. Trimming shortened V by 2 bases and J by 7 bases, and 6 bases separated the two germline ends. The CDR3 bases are TGCGCCAGCAGCCAAAATAGAAATGAGCAGTTCTTC. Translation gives CASSQNRNEQFF.

CDR3 in amino acids: CASSPGLAADNEQFF. The DNA of the CDR3 is TGTGCCAGCAGCCCAGGACTAGCGGCGGACAATGAGCAGTTCTTC. J is TRBJ2-1 and V is TRBV11-3; 10 nucleotides line up with TRBD2. This CDR3 has 15 amino acids. Germline V gene data show CDR1 as SGHNT and CDR2 as YENEEA. The ends lost 5 bases at V and 5 bases at J; junction bases unmatched: 6.

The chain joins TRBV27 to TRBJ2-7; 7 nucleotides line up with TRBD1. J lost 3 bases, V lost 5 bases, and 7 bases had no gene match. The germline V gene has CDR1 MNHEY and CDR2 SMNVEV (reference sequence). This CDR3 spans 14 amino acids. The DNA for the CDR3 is TGTGCCAGCAGTGAGACAGGGAGTCACTACGAGCAGTACTTC. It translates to CASSETGSHYEQYF.

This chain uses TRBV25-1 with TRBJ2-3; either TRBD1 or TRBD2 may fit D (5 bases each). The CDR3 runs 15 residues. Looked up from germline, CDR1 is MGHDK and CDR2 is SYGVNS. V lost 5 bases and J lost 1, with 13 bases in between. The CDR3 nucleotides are TGTGCCAGCAGTAAAACGGGGCTTGGCACAGATACGCAGTATTTT. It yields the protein CASSKTGLGTDTQYF.

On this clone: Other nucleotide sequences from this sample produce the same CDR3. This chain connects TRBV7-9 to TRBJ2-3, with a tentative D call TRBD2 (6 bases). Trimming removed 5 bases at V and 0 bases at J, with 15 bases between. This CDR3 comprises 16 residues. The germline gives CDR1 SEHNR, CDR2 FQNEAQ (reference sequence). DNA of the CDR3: TGTGCCAGCAGCCTAGGGACCGGGACTAGCACAGATACGCAGTATTTT. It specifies CASSLGTGTSTDTQYF.

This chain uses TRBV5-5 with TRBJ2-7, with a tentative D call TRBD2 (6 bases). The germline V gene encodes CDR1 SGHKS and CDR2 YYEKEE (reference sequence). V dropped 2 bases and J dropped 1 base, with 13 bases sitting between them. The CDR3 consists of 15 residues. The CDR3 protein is CASSLRDGRSYEQYF. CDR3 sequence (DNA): TGTGCCAGCAGCTTAAGGGACGGGAGATCCTACGAGCAGTACTTC.